These T cell receptor beta chains were read from a single sample in a study of T cell repertoires in ileal Crohn's disease. Clones were sequenced by immunoSEQ multiplex PCR, and TCRdb holds only the in-frame ones, with some missing. The sample lists more than 11,000 clones, approximately 70% occurring once. Material: ileal tissue. Source of these receptors: an adult with Crohn's disease. Both conserved end residues are part of each CDR3. D genes are given only for firm matches. Clone size appears in some rows only: once, few, many, or a class for an expanded clone.

clone_size | j_call | v_call | d_call | cdr3_aa | cdr3_nt
few | TRBJ1-6 | TRBV28 | . | CASSLLGNPYNSPLHF | TGTGCCAGCAGTTTACTGGGGAACCCCTATAATTCACCCCTCCACTTT
. | TRBJ2-7 | TRBV7-3 | . | CASSSGGEQYF | TGTGCCAGCAGCTCTGGTGGCGAGCAGTACTTC
. | TRBJ2-7 | TRBV7-2 | . | CASSLRQSYEQYF | TGTGCCAGCAGCTTAAGACAGAGCTACGAGCAGTACTTC
. | TRBJ2-2 | TRBV5-1 | . | CASSLESGELFF | TGCGCCAGCAGCTTGGAATCCGGGGAGCTGTTTTTT
. | TRBJ1-1 | TRBV4-2 | . | CASSLNLQGYDTEAFF | TGTGCCAGCAGCCTAAACCTACAGGGTTACGACACTGAAGCTTTCTTT
once | TRBJ2-5 | TRBV6-1 | . | CASSEARGQETQYF | TGTGCCAGCAGTGAAGCGCGAGGGCAAGAGACCCAGTACTTC
medium-sized | TRBJ2-7 | TRBV21-1 | . | CASSNRDIRYEQYF | TGTGCCAGCAGCAACCGGGACATTCGGTACGAGCAGTACTTC
. | TRBJ2-3 | TRBV30 | TRBD2 | CAWSVPAGGGDTQYF | TGTGCCTGGAGTGTACCGGCGGGGGGGGGAGATACGCAGTATTTT
. | TRBJ1-2 | TRBV7-9 | . | CASSLIPGNYGYTF | TGTGCCAGCAGCTTAATTCCAGGGAACTATGGCTACACCTTC
. | TRBJ2-3 | TRBV5-1 | TRBD2 | CASTAGLTFADTQYF | TGCGCCAGCACCGCGGGACTAACCTTTGCAGATACGCAGTATTTT
once | TRBJ1-1 | TRBV27 | . | CASSLGQNTEAFF | TGTGCCAGCAGTTTAGGGCAGAACACTGAAGCTTTCTTT
. | TRBJ1-1 | TRBV7-2 | . | CASSLSHSMNTEAFF | TGTGCCAGCAGCTTATCCCACAGCATGAACACTGAAGCTTTCTTT
once | TRBJ2-7 | TRBV7-9 | . | CASSADTYSYEQYF | TGTGCCAGCAGCGCGGACACTTACTCCTACGAGCAGTACTTC
few | TRBJ1-6 | TRBV6-6 | . | CAISGGVDSPLHF | TGTGCGATCAGTGGGGGAGTTGATTCACCCCTCCACTTT
. | TRBJ2-3 | TRBV7-2 | TRBD2 | CASSPGLAGGTDTQYF | TGTGCCAGCAGCCCCGGACTAGCGGGGGGCACAGATACGCAGTATTTT
. | TRBJ2-3 | TRBV4-1 | TRBD2 | CASSRRLAGVSLDTQYF | TGCGCCAGCAGCCGTCGACTAGCGGGGGTGTCACTGGATACGCAGTATTTT
. | TRBJ2-7 | TRBV7-8 | TRBD1 | CASNQGTGGGGEQYF | TGTGCCAGCAATCAAGGGACAGGGGGCGGGGGCGAGCAGTACTTC
. | TRBJ1-5 | TRBV18 | . | CASSPVWGTAHQPQHF | TGTGCCAGCTCACCCGTTTGGGGTACGGCTCATCAGCCCCAGCATTTT
few | TRBJ1-6 | TRBV27 | TRBD1 | CASSSKGTVYNSPLHF | TGTGCCAGCAGTTCAAAGGGGACAGTCTATAATTCACCCCTCCACTTT
. | TRBJ2-7 | TRBV6-6 | TRBD1 | CASRQGMNEQYF | TGTGCCAGCCGACAGGGGATGAACGAGCAGTACTTC
few | TRBJ1-1 | TRBV9 | . | CASSVEPMNTEAFF | TGTGCCAGCAGCGTAGAACCGATGAACACTGAAGCTTTCTTT
. | TRBJ1-5 | TRBV6-1 | TRBD1 | CASRPTGFSNQPQHF | TGTGCCAGCAGGCCGACAGGGTTTAGCAATCAGCCCCAGCATTTT
. | TRBJ1-1 | TRBV7-8 | . | CASSRQLRGGDTEAFF | TGTGCCAGCAGCCGGCAACTCAGGGGAGGGGACACTGAAGCTTTCTTT
. | TRBJ2-2 | TRBV29-1 | TRBD1 | CSVEGDRVGTGELFF | TGCAGCGTTGAAGGGGACAGGGTGGGGACCGGGGAGCTGTTTTTT
. | TRBJ2-7 | TRBV5-1 | . | CASSPGQVYEQYF | TGCGCCAGCAGCCCGGGCCAAGTCTACGAGCAGTACTTC
. | TRBJ1-5 | TRBV6-6 | . | CASSYSVPRGDQPQHF | TGTGCCAGCAGTTACTCGGTGCCCAGGGGCGATCAGCCCCAGCATTTT
. | TRBJ2-3 | TRBV6-5 | . | CASVGRSTDTQYF | TGTGCCTCAGTTGGGAGGAGCACAGATACGCAGTATTTT
once | TRBJ1-1 | TRBV9 | . | CASSLGGPWNTEAFF | TGTGCCAGCAGCCTGGGGGGACCCTGGAACACTGAAGCTTTCTTT
. | TRBJ2-3 | TRBV9 | . | CASSVAGHSTQYF | TGTGCCAGCAGCGTAGCGGGGCATAGTACGCAGTATTTT
. | TRBJ1-1 | TRBV7-9 | . | CASSLRGEGTEAFF | TGTGCCAGCAGCTTACGAGGGGAGGGCACTGAAGCTTTCTTT
few | TRBJ1-1 | TRBV6-6 | TRBD1 | CASSYGTGNTEAFF | TGTGCCAGCAGTTACGGGACAGGGAACACTGAAGCTTTCTTT
. | TRBJ2-2 | TRBV4-2 | TRBD1 | CASSQDLQGLAGELFF | TGTGCCAGCAGCCAAGATCTACAGGGGCTCGCCGGGGAGCTGTTTTTT
. | TRBJ1-4 | TRBV11-2 | . | CASSFQGQHEKLFF | TGTGCCAGCAGCTTTCAAGGACAGCATGAAAAACTGTTTTTT
. | TRBJ2-7 | TRBV7-6 | . | CASSFRSGFEQYF | TGTGCCAGCAGCTTTCGATCGGGGTTCGAGCAGTACTTC
. | TRBJ2-7 | TRBV7-2 | . | CASSLSGAEQYF | TGTGCCAGCAGCTTATCAGGGGCCGAGCAGTACTTC
few | TRBJ2-1 | TRBV28 | . | CASSFSGSNEQFF | TGTGCCAGCAGTTTTTCCGGAAGCAATGAGCAGTTCTTC
once | TRBJ2-2 | TRBV6-4 | . | CATREGSLNTGELFF | TGTGCCACCCGAGAGGGCAGCCTGAACACCGGGGAGCTGTTTTTT
. | TRBJ2-2 | TRBV9 | . | CASSAPSGGELFF | TGTGCCAGCAGCGCTCCGTCGGGCGGGGAGCTGTTTTTT
. | TRBJ2-1 | TRBV7-3 | . | CASSRPGADEQFF | TGTGCCAGCAGCCGCCCGGGGGCAGATGAGCAGTTCTTC
. | TRBJ2-7 | TRBV30 | . | CAWSVRYEQYF | TGTGCCTGGAGTGTACGGTACGAGCAGTACTTC
. | TRBJ2-7 | TRBV5-5 | . | CASSFGSATVQYF | TGTGCCAGCAGCTTCGGTTCGGCGACCGTGCAGTACTTC
. | TRBJ1-2 | TRBV6-5 | . | CASSYGQGSYGYTF | TGTGCCAGCAGTTACGGGCAGGGCAGCTATGGCTACACCTTC
. | TRBJ1-4 | TRBV27 | . | CASSRGAANEKLFF | TGTGCCAGCAGCAGGGGCGCAGCTAATGAAAAACTGTTTTTT
. | TRBJ2-5 | TRBV9 | TRBD2 | CASSPRAGGQETQYF | TGTGCCAGCAGCCCCAGGGCGGGGGGCCAAGAGACCCAGTACTTC
few | TRBJ2-2 | TRBV18 | . | CASSPQGNTGELFF | TGTGCCAGCTCCCCCCAAGGAAACACCGGGGAGCTGTTTTTT
few | TRBJ2-3 | TRBV7-9 | TRBD2 | CASSFTLAGGSTDTQYF | TGTGCCAGCAGCTTCACACTAGCGGGGGGGTCAACAGATACGCAGTATTTT
. | TRBJ1-6 | TRBV6-4 | . | CASSEVEGTALHF | TGTGCCAGCAGTGAGGTGGAGGGAACAGCCCTCCACTTT
few | TRBJ2-5 | TRBV19 | . | CASAERETQYF | TGTGCCTCCGCGGAGAGGGAGACCCAGTACTTC
. | TRBJ2-6 | TRBV19 | TRBD1 | CASRGGGQGAAGANVLTF | TGTGCCAGTCGTGGAGGGGGACAGGGGGCCGCTGGGGCCAACGTCCTGACTTTC
few | TRBJ2-1 | TRBV11-2 | TRBD2 | CASSSKAVAGGPREQFF | TGTGCCAGCAGCTCCAAGGCGGTAGCGGGGGGGCCCAGGGAGCAGTTCTTC
. | TRBJ2-7 | TRBV5-1 | TRBD1 | CASRTTGTVDYEQYF | TGCGCCAGTCGCACGACCGGGACAGTCGACTACGAGCAGTACTTC
. | TRBJ1-1 | TRBV11-2 | . | CASSSRTAFNTEAFF | TGTGCCAGCAGCTCCAGGACAGCCTTTAACACTGAAGCTTTCTTT
. | TRBJ1-2 | TRBV18 | . | CASSTGGDYGYTF | TGTGCCAGCTCAACGGGGGGAGACTATGGCTACACCTTC
. | TRBJ2-1 | TRBV18 | . | CASSPDSSNEQFF | TGTGCCAGCTCACCCGACAGTTCCAATGAGCAGTTCTTC